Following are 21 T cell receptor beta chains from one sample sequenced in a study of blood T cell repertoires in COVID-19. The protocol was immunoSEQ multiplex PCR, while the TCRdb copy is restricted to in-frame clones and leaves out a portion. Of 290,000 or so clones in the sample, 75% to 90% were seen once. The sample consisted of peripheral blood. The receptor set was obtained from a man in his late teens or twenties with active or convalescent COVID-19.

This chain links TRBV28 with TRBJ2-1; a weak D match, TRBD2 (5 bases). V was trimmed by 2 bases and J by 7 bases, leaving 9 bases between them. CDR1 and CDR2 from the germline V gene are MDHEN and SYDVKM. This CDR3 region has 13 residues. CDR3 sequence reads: CASSLRGLNEQFF. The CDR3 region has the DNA TGTGCCAGCAGTTTACGAGGGTTGAATGAGCAGTTCTTC.

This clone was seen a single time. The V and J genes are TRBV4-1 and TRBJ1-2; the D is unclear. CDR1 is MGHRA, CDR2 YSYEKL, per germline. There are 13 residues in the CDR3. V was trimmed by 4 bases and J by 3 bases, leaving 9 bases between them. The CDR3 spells CASSLTQYYGYTF. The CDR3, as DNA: TGCGCCAGCAGCCTCACACAGTACTATGGCTACACCTTC.

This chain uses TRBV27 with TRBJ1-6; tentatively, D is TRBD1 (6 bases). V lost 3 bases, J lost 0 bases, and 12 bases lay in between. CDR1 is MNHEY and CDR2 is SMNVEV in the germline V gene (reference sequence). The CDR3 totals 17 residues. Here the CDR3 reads CASSFSGVNSYNSPLHF. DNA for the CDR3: TGTGCCAGCAGTTTCTCAGGGGTCAACTCCTATAATTCACCCCTCCACTTT.

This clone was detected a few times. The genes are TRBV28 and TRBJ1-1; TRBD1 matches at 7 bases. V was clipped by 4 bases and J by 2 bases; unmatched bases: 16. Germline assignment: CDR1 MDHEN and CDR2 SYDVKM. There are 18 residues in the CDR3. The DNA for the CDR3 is TGTGCCAGCAGTTGGGGCCAAAACTACCGGGACAGTAACACTGAAGCTTTCTTT. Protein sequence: CASSWGQNYRDSNTEAFF. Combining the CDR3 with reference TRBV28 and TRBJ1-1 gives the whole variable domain DVKVTQSSRYLVKRTGEKVFLECVQDMDHENMFWYRQDPGLGLRLIYFSYDVKMKEKGDIPEGYSVSREKKERFSLILESASTNQTSMYLCASSWGQNYRDSNTEAFFGQGTRLTVV.

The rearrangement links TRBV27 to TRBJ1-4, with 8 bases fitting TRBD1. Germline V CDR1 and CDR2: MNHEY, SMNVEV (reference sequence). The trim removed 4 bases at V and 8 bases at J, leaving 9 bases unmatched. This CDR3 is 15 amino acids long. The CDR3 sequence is CASSSGGRSWEKLFF. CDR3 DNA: TGTGCCAGCAGTTCAGGGGGCCGGAGTTGGGAAAAACTGTTTTTT.

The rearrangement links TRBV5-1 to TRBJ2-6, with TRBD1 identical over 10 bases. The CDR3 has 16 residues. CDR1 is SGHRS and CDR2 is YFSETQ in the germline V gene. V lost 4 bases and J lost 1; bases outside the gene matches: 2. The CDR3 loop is CASSTGQGSGANVLTF. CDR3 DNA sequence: TGCGCCAGCAGCACGGGACAGGGGTCTGGGGCCAACGTCCTGACTTTC.

This CDR3 is CASSPPETGGETQYF. The CDR3 nucleotides read TGTGCCAGCTCACCACCGGAGACAGGGGGAGAGACCCAGTACTTC. The chain joins TRBV18 to TRBJ2-5, with 9 positions matching TRBD1. CDR3 length: 15 amino acids. Trimming removed 0 bases from V and 4 bases from J; junction bases left unmatched: 3. CDR1 and CDR2 (germline): KGHSH, LQKENI.

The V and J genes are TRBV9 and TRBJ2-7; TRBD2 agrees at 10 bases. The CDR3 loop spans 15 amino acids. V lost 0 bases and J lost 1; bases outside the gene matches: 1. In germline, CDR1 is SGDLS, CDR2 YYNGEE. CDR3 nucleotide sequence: TGTGCCAGCAGCGTAGGGACTAGCGGATCCTACGAGCAGTACTTC. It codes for CASSVGTSGSYEQYF.

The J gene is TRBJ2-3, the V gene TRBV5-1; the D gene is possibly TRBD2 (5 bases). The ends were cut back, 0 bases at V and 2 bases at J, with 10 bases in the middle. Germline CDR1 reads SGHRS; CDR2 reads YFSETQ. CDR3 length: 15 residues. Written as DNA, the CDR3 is TGCGCCAGCAGCTTGGCAGCGGAAATCACAGATACGCAGTATTTT. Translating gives CASSLAAEITDTQYF.

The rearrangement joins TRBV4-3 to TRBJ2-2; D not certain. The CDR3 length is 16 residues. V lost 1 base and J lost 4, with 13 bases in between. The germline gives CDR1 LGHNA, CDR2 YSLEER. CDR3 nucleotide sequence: TGCGCCAGCAGCCAAGCAACAGTGGCTTTCACCGGGGAGCTGTTTTTT. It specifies CASSQATVAFTGELFF.

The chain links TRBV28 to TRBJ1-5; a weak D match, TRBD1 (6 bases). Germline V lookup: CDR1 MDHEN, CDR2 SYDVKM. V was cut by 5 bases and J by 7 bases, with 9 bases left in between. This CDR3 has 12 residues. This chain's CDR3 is CASSARGQPQHF. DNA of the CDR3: TGTGCCAGCAGTGCAAGGGGGCAGCCCCAGCATTTT. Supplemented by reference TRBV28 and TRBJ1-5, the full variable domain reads DVKVTQSSRYLVKRTGEKVFLECVQDMDHENMFWYRQDPGLGLRLIYFSYDVKMKEKGDIPEGYSVSREKKERFSLILESASTNQTSMYLCASSARGQPQHFGDGTRLSIL.

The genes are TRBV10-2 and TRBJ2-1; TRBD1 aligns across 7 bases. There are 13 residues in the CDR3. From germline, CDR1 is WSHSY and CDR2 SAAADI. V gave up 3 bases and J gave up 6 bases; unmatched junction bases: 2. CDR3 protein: CASSDRQGNEQFF. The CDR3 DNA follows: TGCGCCAGCAGTGATCGACAGGGCAATGAGCAGTTCTTC.

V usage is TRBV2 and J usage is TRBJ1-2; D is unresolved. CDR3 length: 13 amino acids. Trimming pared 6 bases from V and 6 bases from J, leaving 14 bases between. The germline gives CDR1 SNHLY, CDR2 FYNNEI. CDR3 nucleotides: TGTGCCAGCAGCGCCCGGGAGGCGGATGGCTACACCTTC. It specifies CASSAREADGYTF.

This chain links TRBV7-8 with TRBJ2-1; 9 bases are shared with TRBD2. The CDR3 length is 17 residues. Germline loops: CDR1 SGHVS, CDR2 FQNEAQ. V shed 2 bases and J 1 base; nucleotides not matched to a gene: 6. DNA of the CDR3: TGTGCCAGCAGCTTACTGTCTAGCGGGAAATCCTACAATGAGCAGTTCTTC. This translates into CASSLLSSGKSYNEQFF.

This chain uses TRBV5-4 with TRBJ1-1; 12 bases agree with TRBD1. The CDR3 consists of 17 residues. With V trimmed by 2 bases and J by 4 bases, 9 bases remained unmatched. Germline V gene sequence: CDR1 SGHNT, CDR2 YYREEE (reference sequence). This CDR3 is CASSLRDRGREGTEAFF. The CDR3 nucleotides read TGTGCCAGCAGCTTAAGGGACAGGGGGCGCGAGGGCACTGAAGCTTTCTTT.

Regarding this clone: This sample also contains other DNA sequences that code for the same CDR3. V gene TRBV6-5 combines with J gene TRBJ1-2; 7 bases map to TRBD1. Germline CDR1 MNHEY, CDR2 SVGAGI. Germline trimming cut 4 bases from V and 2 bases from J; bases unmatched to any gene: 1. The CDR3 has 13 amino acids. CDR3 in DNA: TGTGCCAGCAGTTTGACAGGGAACTATGGCTACACCTTC. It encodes CASSLTGNYGYTF.

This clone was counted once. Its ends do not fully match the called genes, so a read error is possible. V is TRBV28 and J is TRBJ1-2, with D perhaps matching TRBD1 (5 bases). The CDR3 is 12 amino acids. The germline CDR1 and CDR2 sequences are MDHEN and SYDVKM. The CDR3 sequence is CASSYKRTREAF. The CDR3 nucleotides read TGTGCCAGCAGTTATAAAAGGACAAGGGAAGCCTTC.

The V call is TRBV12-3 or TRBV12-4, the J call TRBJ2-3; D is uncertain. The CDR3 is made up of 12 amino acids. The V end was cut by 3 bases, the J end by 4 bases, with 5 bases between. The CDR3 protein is CASSFGSDTQYF. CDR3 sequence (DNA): TGTGCCAGCAGTTTCGGGTCAGATACGCAGTATTTT.

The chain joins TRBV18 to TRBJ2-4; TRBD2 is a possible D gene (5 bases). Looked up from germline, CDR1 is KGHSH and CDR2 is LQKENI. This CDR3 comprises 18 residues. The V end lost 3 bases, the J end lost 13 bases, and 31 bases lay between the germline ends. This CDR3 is CASSPISSLVVRKGNQYF. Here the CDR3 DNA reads TGTGCCAGCTCACCTATTTCTAGCCTTGTCGTCCGCAAGGGCAACCAGTACTTC.

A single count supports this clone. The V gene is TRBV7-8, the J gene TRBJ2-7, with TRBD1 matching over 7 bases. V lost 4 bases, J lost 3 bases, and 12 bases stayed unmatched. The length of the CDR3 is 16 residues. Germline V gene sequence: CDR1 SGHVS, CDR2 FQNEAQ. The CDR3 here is CASSSGQDKPFYEQYF. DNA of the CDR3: TGTGCCAGCAGCTCTGGACAGGACAAACCATTCTACGAGCAGTACTTC.

The CDR3 region has the DNA TGTGCCAGCAGCCAAGGAGGCAGTCGAGCTTTCTTT. Translated, it gives CASSQGGSRAFF. The chain carries TRBV14 and TRBJ1-1; no clear D gene. In germline, CDR1 is SGHDN, CDR2 FVKESK. V lost 1 base and J 10 bases, leaving 10 bases between the germline ends. This CDR3 region has 12 residues.